Sequencing of this T cell receptor (beta chain) was carried out in a study of vaccination and CD4 T cells after COVID-19. About the study: Each individual in the study obtained two doses of BNT162b2 or mRNA-1273 vaccine.

The CDR3 loop spans 14 amino acids. The germline V gene has CDR1 LNHDA and CDR2 SQIVND (reference sequence). Trimming pared 5 bases from V and 1 base from J, leaving 9 bases between. The Oncomine TCR Beta short-read assay sequenced DNA from cultured CD4+ T cells. The authors extracted genomic DNA from cultured CD4+ T cells. TCRdb reprocessed the PCR reads with MiXCR, giving one entry per CDR3 protein. This sample has approximately 11,000 distinct CDR3 sequences; 30% to 45% occur once, and the top ten carry approximately 16%. Specified treatment: approximately nine-day PBMC culture with coronavirus spike peptide pools or control peptides (ViraFEST assay). From the unexposed donor, CD4+ T cells were collected ahead of the COVID-19 pandemic (2011-2018). This clonotype was counted a few times. Its antigen is not known.

The chain is built from TRBV19 and TRBJ1-5; unclear D gene. The sequenced sample consisted of CD4+ T cells from blood, cultured in vitro. The source is a human donor in good health. In DNA, the CDR3 is TGTGCCAGTAGTCCTCTGGCGAGCAATCAGCCCCAGCATTTT. Protein: CASSPLASNQPQHF.